Listed below are T cell receptor beta chains from one sample, sequenced in a study of T cell changes during pregnancy in multiple sclerosis. Sequenced by immunoSEQ multiplex PCR; TCRdb stores in-frame clones only, minus some. The sample consists of tens of thousands of clones, 88% of them appearing once. This specimen was peripheral blood, taken in the first trimester of pregnancy. The receptors derive from a female donor with multiple sclerosis, enrolled in a pregnancy study. CDR3s include the opening cysteine and the closing phenylalanine or tryptophan. D genes are given only for firm matches. Some rows mark clone size as missing; the rest say once, few, many or name a class of expanded clone.

length	D	size	J	V	DNA	CDR3
15	TRBD1	-	TRBJ1-1	TRBV5-1	TGCGCCAGCAGCTTGGTTGGGACAGGGGACACTGAAGCTTTCTTT	CASSLVGTGDTEAFF
15	TRBD2	once	TRBJ2-1	TRBV7-2	TGTGCCAGCTCCGGACTAGCGGGAGCCCACAATGAGCAGTTCTTC	CASSGLAGAHNEQFF
14	-	-	TRBJ2-7	TRBV4-3	TGCGCCAGCAGCCATTATAAGGGGGTCGACGAGCAGTACTTC	CASSHYKGVDEQYF
15	TRBD2	-	TRBJ2-7	TRBV27	TGTGCCAGCAGACCCCTCGGGGGGTCCCCACACGAGCAGTACTTC	CASRPLGGSPHEQYF
13	-	few	TRBJ1-1	TRBV9	TGTGCCAGCAGCGTAGGTGTCGGCAGGGAAGCTTTCTTT	CASSVGVGREAFF
16	TRBD2	-	TRBJ2-1	TRBV27	TGTGCCAGCAGTTTTACTAGCGGGACGGTCTACAATGAGCAGTTCTTC	CASSFTSGTVYNEQFF
15	TRBD1	-	TRBJ1-1	TRBV5-4	TGTGCCAGCAGCTTGAAAGGGACAGCGAACACTGAAGCTTTCTTT	CASSLKGTANTEAFF
15	-	-	TRBJ1-4	TRBV6-1	TGTGCCAGCAGTGACAAGGGGGGGAGAGGGGAAAAACTGTTTTTT	CASSDKGGRGEKLFF
14	-	-	TRBJ2-5	TRBV27	TGTGCCAGCAGCCCGCGTCGGCTAGCGGAGACCCAGTACTTC	CASSPRRLAETQYF
15	TRBD2	-	TRBJ2-7	TRBV5-4	TGTGCCAGCAGCTTGGTGGGGACTAGTTCCTACGAGCAGTACTTC	CASSLVGTSSYEQYF
12	-	-	TRBJ1-3	TRBV6-1	TGTGCCAGCAGTTCACAGGGAAACACCATATATTTT	CASSSQGNTIYF
14	-	-	TRBJ1-4	TRBV6-5	TGTGCCAGTGGCCGGACACGATTTAATGAAAAACTGTTTTTT	CASGRTRFNEKLFF
14	-	few	TRBJ2-4	TRBV18	TGTGCCAGCTCACCCGGACTAGCCAAAAACATTCAGTACTTC	CASSPGLAKNIQYF
14	-	-	TRBJ2-1	TRBV15	TGTGCCACCAGCAGAGGACGGGACTACAATGAGCAGTTCTTC	CATSRGRDYNEQFF
15	TRBD2	-	TRBJ2-1	TRBV5-1	TGCGCCAGCAGCCTGGGACTAGCGGGGGACAATGAGCAGTTCTTC	CASSLGLAGDNEQFF
14	-	-	TRBJ1-1	TRBV19	TGTGCCAGTAGTATAGAGGTACAGGGCACTGAAGCTTTCTTT	CASSIEVQGTEAFF
14	TRBD1	-	TRBJ2-7	TRBV28	TGTGCCAGCAGTTCGGACAGGGGAACCTACGAGCAGTACTTC	CASSSDRGTYEQYF
14	-	-	TRBJ2-3	TRBV7-6	TGTGCCAGCAGCAGAATGGGGGGGCGGGATACGCAGTATTTT	CASSRMGGRDTQYF
16	TRBD2	-	TRBJ2-1	TRBV19	TGTGCCAGTAGTACGCGGCGGGAGAGCTACTACAATGAGCAGTTCTTC	CASSTRRESYYNEQFF
13	-	-	TRBJ2-5	TRBV10-3	TGTGCCATCAGCAACAGGGTCGGGGAGACCCAGTACTTC	CAISNRVGETQYF
13	-	-	TRBJ2-7	TRBV13	TGTGCCAGCAGCTTAGACAGATCCTACGAGCAGTACTTC	CASSLDRSYEQYF
16	TRBD2	-	TRBJ2-4	TRBV7-2	TGTGCCAGCAGCCCACATAGCGGGAACGGCAAAAACATTCAGTACTTC	CASSPHSGNGKNIQYF
18	TRBD1	-	TRBJ2-7	TRBV18	TGTGCCAGCTCACCGGGGACAGGGCAGGAGGGGCCATCCTACGAGCAGTACTTC	CASSPGTGQEGPSYEQYF
11	-	-	TRBJ1-2	TRBV28	TGTGCCAGCGGCAGCGATTATGGCTACACCTTC	CASGSDYGYTF
15	TRBD2	-	TRBJ2-7	TRBV19	TGTGCCAGTAGTATACCGGGCCGGGAGGGCTACGAGCAGTACTTC	CASSIPGREGYEQYF
14	TRBD2	-	TRBJ2-7	TRBV30	TGTGCCTGGAGTGTAGGCGGGAGCGGATACGAGCAGTACTTC	CAWSVGGSGYEQYF
13	-	-	TRBJ1-1	TRBV10-2	TGCGCCAGCACCCCAGGGGAATACACTGAAGCTTTCTTT	CASTPGEYTEAFF
15	-	-	TRBJ2-3	TRBV5-1	TGCGCCAGCAGCTTGGCGGGAGCTACCACAGATACGCAGTATTTT	CASSLAGATTDTQYF
16	TRBD2	-	TRBJ2-3	TRBV5-1	TGCGCCAGCAGCTTGGCGTCTAGCGGGAGCGCAGATACGCAGTATTTT	CASSLASSGSADTQYF
13	TRBD1	-	TRBJ1-2	TRBV28	TGTGCCAGCACCCAGGGACAGGGTACCCTCTACACCTTC	CASTQGQGTLYTF
14	TRBD1	-	TRBJ2-7	TRBV25-1	TGTGCCAGCAGTGACAGTCCAGGGGGCTACGAGCAGTACTTC	CASSDSPGGYEQYF
13	-	-	TRBJ2-3	TRBV19	TGTGCCAGTAAAGGACAAGACACAGATACGCAGTATTTT	CASKGQDTDTQYF
17	TRBD2	-	TRBJ2-5	TRBV19	TGTGCCAGTAGTATAGGATCAAGCGGGAGTATAGGAGAGACCCAGTACTTC	CASSIGSSGSIGETQYF
14	-	-	TRBJ2-7	TRBV28	TGTGCCAGCAGCCCCGTTTCCGTGTCCTACGAGCAGTACTTC	CASSPVSVSYEQYF
13	TRBD1	-	TRBJ2-2	TRBV19	TGTGCCAGTAGCGCGACAGGGACCGGGGAGCTGTTTTTT	CASSATGTGELFF
16	TRBD1	-	TRBJ2-7	TRBV14	TGTGCCAGCAGCCGTACCGGGACAGGGGGCGCGTACGAGCAGTACTTC	CASSRTGTGGAYEQYF
16	-	-	TRBJ1-3	TRBV5-4	TGTGCCAGCAGCTTGGCGGCGGGGACTACTGGAAACACCATATATTTT	CASSLAAGTTGNTIYF
17	-	-	TRBJ2-1	TRBV21-1	TGTGCCAGCAGCACTCGGGAAGCGGGAGTAGCGTACAATGAGCAGTTCTTC	CASSTREAGVAYNEQFF
13	-	-	TRBJ1-2	TRBV5-4	TGTGCCAGCAGCCCAGGGGACGGCTATGGCTACACCTTC	CASSPGDGYGYTF
14	-	-	TRBJ1-2	TRBV28	TGTGCCAGCAGTTTATCGACAGAAGACTATGGCTACACCTTC	CASSLSTEDYGYTF
15	-	-	TRBJ1-4	TRBV9	TGTGCCAGCAGCGCCGGTCCGGGGGGGAGTGAAAAACTGTTTTTT	CASSAGPGGSEKLFF
12	-	-	TRBJ2-3	TRBV7-9	TGTGCCAGCAGCCGTTCTACAGATACGCAGTATTTT	CASSRSTDTQYF
16	-	-	TRBJ1-1	TRBV5-4	TGTGCCAGCAGCCTGAGGGGGGGGGACATGAACACTGAAGCTTTCTTT	CASSLRGGDMNTEAFF